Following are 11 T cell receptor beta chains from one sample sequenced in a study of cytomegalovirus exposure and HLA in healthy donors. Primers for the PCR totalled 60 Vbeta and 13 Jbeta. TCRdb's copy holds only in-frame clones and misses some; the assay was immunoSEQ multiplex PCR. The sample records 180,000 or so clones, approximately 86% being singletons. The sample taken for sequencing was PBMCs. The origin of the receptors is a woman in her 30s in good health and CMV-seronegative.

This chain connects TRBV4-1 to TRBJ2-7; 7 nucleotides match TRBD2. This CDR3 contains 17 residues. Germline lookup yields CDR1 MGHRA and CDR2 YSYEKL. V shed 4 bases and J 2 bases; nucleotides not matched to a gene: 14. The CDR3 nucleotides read TGCGCCAGCAGCCGCCGAGGGGAGGGCGAAGGGGCCTACGAGCAGTACTTC. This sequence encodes CASSRRGEGEGAYEQYF.

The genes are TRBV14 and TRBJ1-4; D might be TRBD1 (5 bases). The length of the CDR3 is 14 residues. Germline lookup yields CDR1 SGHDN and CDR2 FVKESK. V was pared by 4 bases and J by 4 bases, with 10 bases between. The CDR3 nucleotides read TGTGCCAGCAGCCGGCGGGGGTTTAATGAAAAACTGTTTTTT. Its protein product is CASSRRGFNEKLFF.

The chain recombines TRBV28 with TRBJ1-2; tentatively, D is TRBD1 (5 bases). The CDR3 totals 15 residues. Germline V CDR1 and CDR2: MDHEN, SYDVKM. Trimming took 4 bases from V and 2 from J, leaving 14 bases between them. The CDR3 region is CASSSWGLRNYGYTF. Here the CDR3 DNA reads TGTGCCAGCAGTTCCTGGGGACTGCGAAACTATGGCTACACCTTC.

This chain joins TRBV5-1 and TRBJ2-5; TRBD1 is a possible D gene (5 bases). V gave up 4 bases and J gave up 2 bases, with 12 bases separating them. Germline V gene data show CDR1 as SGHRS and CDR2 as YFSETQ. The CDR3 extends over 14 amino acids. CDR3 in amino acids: CASSERTTQETQYF. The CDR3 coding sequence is TGCGCCAGCAGCGAACGGACAACTCAAGAGACCCAGTACTTC.

The CDR3 DNA reads as TGTGCCAGCAGCTTACGATTCTATCAAGAGACCCAGTACTTC. Translated: CASSLRFYQETQYF. The chain is built from TRBV7-6 and TRBJ2-5; D call uncertain. The CDR3 length is 14 residues. V lost 2 bases to trimming and J lost 2 bases, with 9 bases between them. CDR1 and CDR2 (germline): SGHVS, FNYEAQ.

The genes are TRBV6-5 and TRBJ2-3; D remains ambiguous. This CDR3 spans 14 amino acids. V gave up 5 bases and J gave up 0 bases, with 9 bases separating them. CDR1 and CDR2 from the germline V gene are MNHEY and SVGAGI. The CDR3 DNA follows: TGTGCCAGCAGTGGCTTACCGAGCACAGATACGCAGTATTTT. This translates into CASSGLPSTDTQYF.

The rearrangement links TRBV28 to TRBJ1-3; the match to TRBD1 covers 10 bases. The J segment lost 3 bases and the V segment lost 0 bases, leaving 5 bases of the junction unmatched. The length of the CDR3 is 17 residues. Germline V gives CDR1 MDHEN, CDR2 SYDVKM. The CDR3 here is CASSLWGTGDFGNTIYF. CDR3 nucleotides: TGTGCCAGCAGTTTATGGGGGACAGGGGATTTTGGAAACACCATATATTTT.

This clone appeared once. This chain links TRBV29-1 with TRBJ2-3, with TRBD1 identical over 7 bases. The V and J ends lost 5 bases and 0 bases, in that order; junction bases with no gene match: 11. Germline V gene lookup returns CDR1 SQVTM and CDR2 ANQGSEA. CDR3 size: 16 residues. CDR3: CSVTLATGASTDTQYF. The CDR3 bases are TGCAGCGTTACCCTGGCTACAGGGGCTAGCACAGATACGCAGTATTTT.

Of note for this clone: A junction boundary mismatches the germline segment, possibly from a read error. The CDR3 loop reads CASSEHQGGTEALF. CDR3 sequence (DNA): TGTGCCAGCAGTGAACATCAGGGTGGGACTGAAGCTCTCTTT. The rearrangement uses TRBV2 and TRBJ1-1; D is perhaps TRBD1 (5 bases). Germline V CDR1 and CDR2: SNHLY, FYNNEI. The CDR3 sequence is 14 residues long.

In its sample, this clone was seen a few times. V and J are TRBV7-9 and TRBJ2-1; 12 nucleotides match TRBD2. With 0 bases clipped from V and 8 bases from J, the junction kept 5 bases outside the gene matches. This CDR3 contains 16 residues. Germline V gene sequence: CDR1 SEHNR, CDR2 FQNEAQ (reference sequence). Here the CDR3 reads CASSLAGGLAGYEQFF. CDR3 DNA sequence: TGTGCCAGCAGCTTAGCTGGGGGACTAGCGGGTTATGAGCAGTTCTTC.

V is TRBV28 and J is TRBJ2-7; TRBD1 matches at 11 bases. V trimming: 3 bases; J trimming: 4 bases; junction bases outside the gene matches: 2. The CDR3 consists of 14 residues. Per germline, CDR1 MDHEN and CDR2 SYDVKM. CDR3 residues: CASSFWDRGYEQYF. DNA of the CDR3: TGTGCCAGCAGTTTCTGGGACAGGGGGTACGAGCAGTACTTC.